This section outlines one T cell receptor (beta chain) sequence together with its context. This study enrolled people aged about 18 to 100 from around 26 US geographic areas. Some clones are missing from TCRdb's copy, which holds only in-frame ones; the method was immunoSEQ multiplex PCR. The sample holds under 500,000 clones; nearly 90% are singletons and the top ten take around 1.8%. The sample is drawn from a study of blood T cell repertoires in COVID-19. Study-wide background: T cells, B-cell-depleted T cells, or PBMCs provided the cDNA or gDNA that served as material.

V was clipped by 4 bases and J by 2 bases, with 21 bases between them. In germline, CDR1 is SGHNT, CDR2 YYREEE (reference sequence). The CDR3 covers 18 residues. The chain employs TRBV5-4 and TRBJ2-2; D may be TRBD2 (6 bases). The sequence came from a woman aged 18 to 35 with acute COVID-19. Sequences were obtained from PBMCs or T cells enriched from blood (not recorded which). CDR3 DNA: TGTGCCAGCAGCCTGTCTCGCCAGGGAGCGGGCAACACCGGGGAGCTGTTTTTT. It yields the protein CASSLSRQGAGNTGELFF.